This TCR beta chain was sequenced in a study of T cell changes during pregnancy in multiple sclerosis (dated by TCRdb to between 2017 and 2020). Regarding the research as a whole: In women with multiple sclerosis, the researchers looked at how the T cell repertoire shifted as pregnancy progressed.

This clone showed up just a few times. Its antigen is still unknown. Nothing much larger sits one base from this clone, and base qualities are not available. CDR1 and CDR2, looked up from the germline V gene, are SGHAT and FQNNGV. V gives up 6 bases and J gives up 7 bases, and the segment between their germline ends measures 15 bases. From cysteine to phenylalanine, the CDR3 is 13 amino acids long. Of the read, only the CDR3 DNA is kept; its 39 bases are in frame from base 1. The library was produced with the immunoSEQ multiplex PCR assay. Here the immuneACCESS table is served through TCRdb, limited to in-frame sequences with V and J called. Missing clones are a known gap in these copies; in checked studies unresolved V genes cover under half, and the rest lacks a known reason. The sample table contains approximately 32,000 clones; only one count was recorded for around 90% of them. Approximately 5.4% of the sample belongs to the ten largest clones.

Material: CD8+ T cells from peripheral blood mononuclear cells, obtained in the first trimester of pregnancy. The source of this sequence is a female donor with multiple sclerosis, enrolled in a pregnancy study. The receptor chain draws on TRBV11-2 and TRBJ1-1, with the D gene not confidently named. The CDR3 loop reads CASSRTESREAFF. Read as DNA, the sequence is TGTGCCAGCAGTCGTACAGAAAGCCGTGAAGCTTTCTTT.